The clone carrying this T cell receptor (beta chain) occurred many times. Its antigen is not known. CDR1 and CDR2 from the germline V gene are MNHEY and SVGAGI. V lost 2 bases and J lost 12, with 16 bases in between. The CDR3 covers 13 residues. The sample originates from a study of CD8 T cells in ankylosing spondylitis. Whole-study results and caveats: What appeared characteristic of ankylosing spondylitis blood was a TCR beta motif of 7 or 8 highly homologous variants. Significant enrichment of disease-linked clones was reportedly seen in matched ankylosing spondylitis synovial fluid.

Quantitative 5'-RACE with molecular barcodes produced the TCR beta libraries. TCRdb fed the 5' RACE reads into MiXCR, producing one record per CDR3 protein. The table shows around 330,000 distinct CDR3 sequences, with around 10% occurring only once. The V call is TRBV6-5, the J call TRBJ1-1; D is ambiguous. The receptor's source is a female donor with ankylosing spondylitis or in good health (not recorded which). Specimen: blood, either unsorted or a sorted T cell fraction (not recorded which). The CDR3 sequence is CASSYRQGGSTFF. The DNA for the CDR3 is TGTGCCAGCAGTTACCGTCAAGGCGGCTCGACTTTCTTT.